The 30 T cell receptor beta chains presented below share a single source sample, sequenced in a study of T cell changes during pregnancy in multiple sclerosis (dated by TCRdb to about 2019). Library preparation was by the immunoSEQ multiplex PCR assay. Entries here come from immuneACCESS through TCRdb and include only in-frame sequences with V and J called. Some clones fail to appear in such tables; in the studies checked, an unresolved V gene covers under half of the shortfall, and the cause of the remainder is unknown. The sample has 99,000 or so clones on record, around 93% of them singletons. 0.99% of the sample goes to the ten largest clones. Specimen: peripheral blood, collected after pregnancy. The source of these receptors is a female donor with multiple sclerosis, enrolled in a pregnancy study.

V and J are TRBV5-5 and TRBJ2-7, with D perhaps matching TRBD2 (5 bases). The CDR3 has 13 residues. Germline V gene lookup returns CDR1 SGHKS and CDR2 YYEKEE (reference sequence). The V end lost 0 bases, the J end lost 5 bases, and 9 bases lay between the germline ends. The chain's CDR3 is CASSLAAGDEQYF. The CDR3 DNA follows: TGTGCCAGCAGCTTGGCGGCCGGGGACGAGCAGTACTTC.

The chain links TRBV5-5 to TRBJ2-2; D gene ambiguous. Germline V CDR1 and CDR2: SGHKS, YYEKEE (reference sequence). This CDR3 has 13 amino acids. Between the trimmed V and J ends, which lost 6 bases and 7 bases, there was a span of 13 bases. The CDR3 DNA sequence: TGTGCCAGCACCATCCCCCAGTTCGGGGAGCTGTTTTTT. This sequence encodes CASTIPQFGELFF.

The genes are TRBV4-1 and TRBJ2-4, with TRBD2 matching 11 bases. Trimming at V came to 0 bases and at J to 0 bases, leaving 4 bases not matched to a gene. The CDR3 runs to 18 residues. Germline assignment: CDR1 MGHRA and CDR2 YSYEKL. The CDR3 nucleotides read TGCGCCAGCAGCCAAGATACTAGCGGGAGTAGAGCCAAAAACATTCAGTACTTC. Translation: CASSQDTSGSRAKNIQYF.

The chain joins TRBV6-6 to TRBJ1-2; D is possibly TRBD1 (6 bases). V shed 5 bases and J shed 8 bases, with 15 bases lying between them. This CDR3 region has 13 residues. CDR1 MNHNY and CDR2 SVGAGI come from the germline V gene (reference sequence). The CDR3 DNA is TGTGCCAGCAGTCTGGACAGCCCACTAGGCTACACCTTC. Translated, it gives CASSLDSPLGYTF.

The rearrangement joins TRBV5-4 to TRBJ1-2, with 7 bases lining up with TRBD1. Germline V gene lookup returns CDR1 SGHNT and CDR2 YYREEE (reference sequence). Trimming at V came to 5 bases and at J to 4 bases, leaving 11 bases not matched to a gene. The CDR3 has 15 amino acids. The CDR3 bases are TGTGCCAGCAGGTCCGGGACAGAGATGTTCTATGGCTACACCTTC. Its protein is CASRSGTEMFYGYTF.

The rearrangement links TRBV21-1 to TRBJ2-7; the DNA was not used to check the table's D call, TRBD1. TRBV21-1 counts as a pseudogene. CDR3 length equals 14 residues. The CDR3 spells CASVGQGVPYEQYF. CDR3 in DNA: TGTGCCAGCGTAGGACAGGGGGTCCCCTACGAGCAGTACTTC.

The V gene is TRBV5-1, the J gene TRBJ1-3; D is undetermined. Germline V CDR1 and CDR2: SGHRS, YFSETQ. Between the trimmed V and J ends, which lost 0 bases and 3 bases, there was a span of 13 bases. The CDR3 is 16 residues long. Written as DNA, the CDR3 is TGCGCCAGCAGCTTGGTTGCAGCGGAAAGTGGAAACACCATATATTTT. It yields the protein CASSLVAAESGNTIYF.

The chain is built from TRBV28 and TRBJ1-1; D gene unclear. CDR3 size: 13 residues. Germline CDR1 and CDR2: MDHEN and SYDVKM. V lost 8 bases to trimming and J lost 0 bases, with 10 bases between them. In nucleotides, the CDR3 is TGTGCCAGCGAGGTGGGTTTGAACACTGAAGCTTTCTTT. Translated: CASEVGLNTEAFF.

The V call is TRBV28, the J call TRBJ1-3; TRBD1 agrees at 9 bases. The CDR3 contains 15 residues. The germline V gene has CDR1 MDHEN and CDR2 SYDVKM. V lost 5 bases, J lost 5 bases, and 7 bases stayed unmatched. This CDR3 reads CASSLSQGARNTIYF. The CDR3 nucleotides read TGTGCCAGCAGTCTCTCACAGGGGGCGAGAAACACCATATATTTT. Variable domain in full (rest from reference TRBV28 and TRBJ1-3): DVKVTQSSRYLVKRTGEKVFLECVQDMDHENMFWYRQDPGLGLRLIYFSYDVKMKEKGDIPEGYSVSREKKERFSLILESASTNQTSMYLCASSLSQGARNTIYFGEGSWLTVV.

This clone came up once. The chain has TRBV5-5 and TRBJ2-1; TRBD1 aligns across 9 bases. CDR1 and CDR2 from the germline V gene are SGHKS and YYEKEE (reference sequence). The CDR3 contains 16 residues. V shed 1 base, J shed 6 bases, and the junction held 8 bases outside the gene matches. CDR3 DNA: TGTGCCAGCAGCTTGTTACCGGGACAGGGAATCAATGAGCAGTTCTTC. Translation gives CASSLLPGQGINEQFF.

This clone has a handful of counts. The V gene is TRBV10-3, the J gene TRBJ1-1; D is unresolved. Germline loops: CDR1 ENHRY, CDR2 SYGVKD. The CDR3 sequence is 13 residues long. Trimming cost V 8 bases and J 1 base, with 11 bases left between them. The CDR3 nucleotides are TGTGCCATCTCCGAGGGTGCGAACACTGAAGCTTTCTTT. This codes for CAISEGANTEAFF.

The chain recombines TRBV4-1 with TRBJ2-7; 12 nucleotides line up with TRBD2. CDR1 is MGHRA and CDR2 is YSYEKL in the germline V gene. The CDR3 has 17 amino acids. Trimming removed 1 base from V and 2 bases from J; junction bases left unmatched: 6. The DNA for the CDR3 is TGCGCCAGCAGCCAAGTAGGCCTAGCGGGAGGGCCCTACGAGCAGTACTTC. This codes for CASSQVGLAGGPYEQYF.

V usage is TRBV14 and J usage is TRBJ2-4, with TRBD2 as a possible D gene (6 bases). Trimming cost V 3 bases and J 1 base, with 10 bases left between them. In germline, CDR1 is SGHDN, CDR2 FVKESK. CDR3 length equals 15 residues. CDR3 loop: CASSQASAAKNIQYF. Written as DNA, the CDR3 is TGTGCCAGCAGCCAGGCTAGCGCGGCCAAAAACATTCAGTACTTC. The variable domain in full, completed from reference TRBV14 and TRBJ2-4, reads EAGVTQFPSHSVIEKGQTVTLRCDPISGHDNLYWYRRVMGKEIKFLLHFVKESKQDESGMPNNRFLAERTGGTYSTLKVQPAELEDSGVYFCASSQASAAKNIQYFGAGTRLSVL.

DNA of the CDR3: TGCGCCAGCAGCCAAGATAGCGGGAGGGTCCACGAGCAGTACTTC. Translation gives CASSQDSGRVHEQYF. The chain links TRBV4-1 to TRBJ2-7; 11 positions agree with TRBD2. V shed 0 bases and J 5 bases; nucleotides not matched to a gene: 3. In germline, CDR1 is MGHRA, CDR2 YSYEKL. The CDR3 sequence is 15 residues long.

The genes are TRBV30 and TRBJ2-1; 12 positions match TRBD2. From germline, CDR1 is GTSNPN and CDR2 SVGIG (reference sequence). V lost 0 bases and J lost 8; bases outside the gene matches: 5. This CDR3 is built from 15 residues. The CDR3 DNA sequence: TGTGCCTGGAGTGTTAGGCTAGCGGGAGGGCATGAGCAGTTCTTC. It translates to CAWSVRLAGGHEQFF.

V usage is TRBV11-1 and J usage is TRBJ1-1; no firm D call. The V end lost 0 bases, the J end lost 5 bases, and 10 bases lay between the germline ends. Germline V CDR1 and CDR2: SGHAT, FQDESV (reference sequence). This CDR3 is built from 14 residues. The CDR3 reads CASSLARQTTEAFF. CDR3 nucleotides: TGTGCCAGCAGCTTAGCGCGGCAGACTACTGAAGCTTTCTTT.

This chain joins TRBV5-6 and TRBJ1-5; weak D call: TRBD1 (6 bases). The CDR3 spans 14 residues. Germline CDR1 SGHDT, CDR2 YYEEEE. Deletions cut 2 bases from V and 6 bases from J, with 12 bases between. The CDR3 bases are TGTGCCAGCAGCTTCTGGGGGCTGGGTCAGCCCCAGCATTTT. Residues: CASSFWGLGQPQHF.

V is TRBV30 and J is TRBJ1-2; no clear D. The CDR3 sequence is 12 residues long. Germline loops: CDR1 GTSNPN, CDR2 SVGIG (reference sequence). Trimming shortened V by 8 bases and J by 3 bases, and 13 bases separated the two germline ends. The CDR3 DNA reads TGTGCCCGGGTCGAAAACTACTATGGCTACACCTTC. It encodes CARVENYYGYTF.

The chain is built from TRBV5-4 and TRBJ2-7; the match to TRBD2 covers 7 bases. This CDR3 contains 19 residues. From germline, CDR1 is SGHNT and CDR2 YYREEE (reference sequence). V lost 2 bases to trimming and J lost 4 bases; unmatched junction nucleotides: 21. For the CDR3, the DNA is TGTGCCAGCAGCTTCCTCAGGACTAGTGGTTTTATTTTGCCGTACGAGCAGTACTTC. Protein: CASSFLRTSGFILPYEQYF.

The CDR3 protein is CASSPRDRGTLNEQFF. Written as DNA, the CDR3 is TGCGCCAGCAGCCCGCGGGACAGGGGTACCCTTAATGAGCAGTTCTTC. This chain connects TRBV4-1 to TRBJ2-1, with TRBD1 identical over 10 bases. The junction had 10 bases not matched to a gene; V was cut back by 4 bases and J by 7 bases. CDR1 and CDR2 (germline): MGHRA, YSYEKL. This CDR3 has 16 amino acids.

The chain is built from TRBV21-1 and TRBJ2-1; the table assigns TRBD2, which was not confirmed against the DNA. TRBV21-1 has pseudogene status. The CDR3 is 16 amino acids. The CDR3 sequence is CASSKVPGGAYNEQFF. The CDR3 nucleotides are TGTGCCAGCAGCAAAGTTCCGGGGGGTGCCTACAATGAGCAGTTCTTC.

The gene calls are TRBV14 and TRBJ1-2; D not resolved. V lost 3 bases and J lost 5, with 16 bases in between. Germline V lookup: CDR1 SGHDN, CDR2 FVKESK. This CDR3 is built from 15 residues. CDR3 amino acids: CASSHGAGRVYGYTF. The CDR3 region has the DNA TGTGCCAGCAGCCACGGCGCCGGGAGGGTTTATGGCTACACCTTC.

The chain has TRBV30 and TRBJ1-5, with D maybe TRBD1 (6 bases). From germline, CDR1 is GTSNPN and CDR2 SVGIG (reference sequence). This CDR3 is built from 13 residues. The V end was cut by 2 bases, the J end by 6 bases, with 11 bases between. Here the CDR3 DNA reads TGTGCCTGGAGTAGACAGGCTTCTCAGCCCCAGCATTTT. This sequence encodes CAWSRQASQPQHF.

The chain carries TRBV4-1 and TRBJ1-1, with D possibly matching TRBD1 (5 bases). Germline V gene sequence: CDR1 MGHRA, CDR2 YSYEKL. The CDR3 spans 14 residues. Between the trimmed V and J ends, which lost 4 bases and 4 bases, there was a span of 13 bases. CDR3 sequence reads: CASSPRGGGTEAFF. Here the CDR3 DNA reads TGCGCCAGCAGCCCGAGGGGCGGGGGCACTGAAGCTTTCTTT.

The V and J genes are TRBV7-3 and TRBJ2-7; the D is unclear. CDR1 and CDR2 (germline): SGHTA, FQGTGA. V was shortened by 7 bases and J by 0 bases, with 10 bases between the two germline ends. This CDR3 has 13 residues. CDR3 DNA sequence: TGTGCCAGCACCTTCATGAGCTCCTACGAGCAGTACTTC. Translation gives CASTFMSSYEQYF. The variable domain in full, completed from reference TRBV7-3 and TRBJ2-7, reads GAGVSQTPSNKVTEKGKYVELRCDPISGHTALYWYRQSLGQGPEFLIYFQGTGAADDSGLPNDRFFAVRPEGSVSTLKIQRTERGDSAVYLCASTFMSSYEQYFGPGTRLTVT.

The CDR3 sequence: CASSIPRRTLSNQPQHF. CDR3 DNA sequence: TGTGCCAGTAGTATCCCCCGGAGGACCTTGAGCAATCAGCCCCAGCATTTT. This sequence joins TRBV19 and TRBJ1-5; D gene ambiguous. The germline V gene has CDR1 LNHDA and CDR2 SQIVND (reference sequence). The CDR3 is made up of 17 amino acids. V was cut by 3 bases and J by 1 base, with 16 bases left in between.

This chain joins TRBV7-2 and TRBJ1-3; a weak D match, TRBD1 (6 bases). V was shortened by 5 bases and J by 1 base, with 15 bases between the two germline ends. Germline V gene data show CDR1 as SGHTA and CDR2 as FQGNSA. The CDR3 contains 16 residues. The CDR3 is CASSRPRGWSGNTIYF. CDR3 bases: TGTGCCAGCAGCCGACCCAGGGGTTGGTCTGGAAACACCATATATTTT.

The chain joins TRBV18 to TRBJ2-1; 8 bases map to TRBD2. With V trimmed by 4 bases and J by 3 bases, 5 bases remained unmatched. Germline V CDR1 and CDR2: KGHSH, LQKENI. The CDR3 has 15 amino acids. The CDR3 loop is CASSLGTRDYNEQFF. For the CDR3, the DNA is TGTGCCAGCTCACTGGGGACTAGAGACTACAATGAGCAGTTCTTC.

This clone has just one count. The CDR3 is CASSQGTARDSYEQYF. The CDR3 DNA follows: TGTGCCAGCAGCCAAGGGACGGCCAGGGACTCCTACGAGCAGTACTTC. This chain uses TRBV14 with TRBJ2-7; maybe TRBD1 (5 bases). This CDR3 contains 16 residues. V lost 1 base and J lost 0, with 13 bases in between. The germline V gene has CDR1 SGHDN and CDR2 FVKESK.

The chain has TRBV23-1 and TRBJ2-7; TRBD2 matches at 16 bases. TRBV23-1 is designated an ORF whose function remains uncertain. There are 19 residues in the CDR3. The ends lost 7 bases at V and 6 bases at J; junction bases unmatched: 18. The CDR3 region is CASTLGPGTSGRATCEQYF. CDR3 coding DNA: TGCGCCAGCACCTTGGGGCCCGGGACTAGCGGGAGGGCAACTTGCGAGCAGTACTTC.